The next 9 T cell receptor beta chains were all read from a single sample in a study of tumor and adjacent non-tumor tissue in lung cancer. TCRbeta libraries were built with three rounds of nested PCR, modified from ARM-PCR. TCRdb reprocessed the multiplex PCR reads with MiXCR, giving one entry per CDR3 protein. The sample holds roughly 76,000 distinct CDR3 sequences; under 70% are singletons and the top ten take 10% to 15%. No cell sorting was done before RNA was extracted from the tissue. Sequencing used lung tumor tissue. These receptors originate from a woman between 65 and 79 years old with non-small cell lung cancer.

There are a few counts of this clonotype. One end of the junction fails to match germline, which may point to a read error. The V call is TRBV10-3, the J call TRBJ2-7; D possibly corresponds to TRBD2 (5 bases). CDR1 and CDR2 (germline): ENHRY, SYGVKD. The CDR3 extends over 14 amino acids. For the CDR3, the DNA is TGTGTCATCGGAGGCGGTCGGAGCTCCTACGAGCAGTACTTC. Translated: CVIGGGRSSYEQYF.

In the case of this clonotype: One junction end disagrees with the germline gene, perhaps due to a read error. The V gene is TRBV7-8, the J gene TRBJ1-6; D is ambiguous. The germline gives CDR1 SGHVS, CDR2 FQNEAQ. The CDR3 is 15 residues long. The CDR3 region has the DNA TGTGCCAGCTCATCGGGGAGCTCATATAATTCTCCCCTCCACTTT. Residues: CASSSGSSYNSPLHF.

DNA of the CDR3: TGTGCCAGCAATGAGTTACAGGGGACCACTGAAGCTTTCTTT. Amino acids: CASNELQGTTEAFF. The chain employs TRBV6-1 and TRBJ1-1; 7 nucleotides align to TRBD1. Germline CDR1 MNHNS, CDR2 SASEGT. V was clipped by 7 bases and J by 4 bases; unmatched bases: 9. The CDR3 length is 14 residues.

The chain is built from TRBV14 and TRBJ1-1; D may be TRBD1 (5 bases). The CDR3 covers 13 residues. CDR1 and CDR2 (germline): SGHDN, FVKESK. Trimming shortened V by 3 bases and J by 7 bases, and 12 bases separated the two germline ends. The CDR3 bases are TGTGCCAGCAGCCAGAATGGGGGTGGTGAAGCTTTCTTT. Its translation is CASSQNGGGEAFF.

For this clonotype: A read error may be the cause here, since a much bigger clone is one base away. This chain connects TRBV5-1 to TRBJ2-2, with D perhaps given as TRBD1 or TRBD2 (6 bases each). CDR3 size: 16 residues. CDR1 is SGHRS and CDR2 is YFSETQ in the germline V gene. Written as DNA, the CDR3 is TGCGCCAGCAGCTGGCCGGACAGCCTGAACACCGGGGGGCTGTTTTTT. It yields the protein CASSWPDSLNTGGLFF.

The chain is built from TRBV29-1 and TRBJ2-7; maybe TRBD1 (5 bases). CDR1 and CDR2 from the germline V gene are SQVTM and ANQGSEA. Trimming stripped 4 bases from V and 4 bases from J, with 17 bases between. This CDR3 has 14 residues. CDR3 sequence reads: CSVVVGALGYEQYF. DNA for the CDR3: TGCAGCGTTGTGGTTGGGGCTTTGGGATACGAGCAGTACTTC.

This clonotype showed up many times. The chain employs TRBV28 and TRBJ2-3; 8 bases are shared with TRBD1. This CDR3 is 16 amino acids long. In germline, CDR1 is MDHEN, CDR2 SYDVKM. Germline trimming cut 3 bases from V and 2 bases from J; bases unmatched to any gene: 7. The DNA of the CDR3 is TGTGCCAGCAGTTTGCCGGGACAGGACGACACAGATACGCAGTATTTT. Encoded protein: CASSLPGQDDTDTQYF.

The V gene is TRBV6-1, the J gene TRBJ2-1; D call uncertain. Germline V gene data show CDR1 as MNHNS and CDR2 as SASEGT. Trimming cost V 5 bases and J 7 bases, with 12 bases left between them. The CDR3 contains 13 residues. CDR3 in amino acids: CASSTGKGNEQFF. CDR3 DNA sequence: TGTGCCAGCAGTACCGGAAAGGGAAATGAGCAGTTCTTC.

On this clonotype itself: Relative to the germline gene, one junction end is altered; a read error may explain this. The J gene is TRBJ2-1, the V gene TRBV4-1, with D tentatively TRBD1 (6 bases). The CDR3 covers 17 residues. Looked up from germline, CDR1 is MGHRA and CDR2 is YSYEKL. The CDR3 nucleotides are TGTGCCAGCAGCCAGTGGCCGGGACAACAGACCCCCAATGAGCAGTTCTTC. Protein sequence: CASSQWPGQQTPNEQFF.